This T cell receptor (beta chain) is drawn from a study of blood T cell repertoires in COVID-19. Study at large: The origin of the acute and convalescent COVID-19 samples was the United States, Italy and Spain.

The V gene lost 0 bases and the J gene lost 2 bases, with 17 bases spanning the gap. The length of the CDR3 is 17 residues. The germline gives CDR1 SGHDT, CDR2 YYEEEE. Assay used: immunoSEQ multiplex PCR; TCRdb lists only in-frame clones, some missing. The table includes 120,000 to 150,000 clones, 70% to 80% detected once. The specimen was peripheral blood. This chain connects TRBV5-6 to TRBJ1-1; tentatively, D is TRBD1 (6 bases). This TCR derives from a man in his sixties with acute or convalescent COVID-19. This CDR3 is CASSLDGGAYVNTEAFF. The CDR3 DNA is TGTGCCAGCAGCTTGGATGGGGGGGCCTACGTAAACACTGAAGCTTTCTTT.